One and the same sample provided the 3 T cell receptor beta chains below, sequenced in a study of blood T cell repertoires in COVID-19. TCRdb's table, derived via immunoSEQ multiplex PCR, lists solely in-frame clones and lacks some. This table holds 65,000 to 90,000 clones, over 75% found once. The sequenced material came from peripheral blood. These receptor sequences come from a human donor in a cohort sampled during active COVID-19.

This chain joins TRBV5-1 and TRBJ2-3, with TRBD2 as a possible D gene (7 bases). Trimming removed 2 bases from V and 4 bases from J, with 14 bases in between. The CDR3 extends over 15 amino acids. Germline V lookup: CDR1 SGHRS, CDR2 YFSETQ. Here the CDR3 DNA reads TGCGCCAGCAGCTTAAGTGGGGGGGCCGCAGATACGCAGTATTTT. It encodes CASSLSGGAADTQYF.

The chain joins TRBV7-5 to TRBJ1-1; the table's D call, TRBD1, has no DNA check behind it. TRBV7-5 is described as a pseudogene. The CDR3 consists of 16 residues. The CDR3 coding sequence is TGTGTCAGAAGCCGCAGACCAGGGGCTAGGAACACTGAAGCTTTCTTT. This gives the protein CVRSRRPGARNTEAFF.

The CDR3 sequence: CASSPPGGTEAFF. The CDR3 region has the DNA TGTGCCAGCTCACCACCAGGGGGCACTGAAGCTTTCTTT. V and J are TRBV18 and TRBJ1-1; perhaps TRBD1 as D (6 bases). The germline V gene encodes CDR1 KGHSH and CDR2 LQKENI. V was clipped by 0 bases and J by 4 bases, with 6 bases between them. The CDR3 length is 13 residues.